This T cell receptor beta chain was obtained from a study of Tregs in tolerant kidney transplant recipients. Study-level findings and limits: The most relevant donor-specific Treg TCRbeta repertoire apparently came from expansion with activated donor B cells. Biological reproducibility was not directly addressed, but technical replication error appeared minimal.

Unstimulated regulatory T cells (CD4+CD25+CD127-), CD4+CD25- non-regulatory cells, CD4 and CD8 cells were FACS-sorted from thawed PBMCs. To note about this clone: Its target is unknown.

Clones were read by immunoSEQ multiplex PCR, and TCRdb kept only the in-frame ones, dropping some. The sample lists approximately 60,000 clones, about 86% occurring once. V was cut by 6 bases and J by 0 bases, with 6 bases left in between. The CDR3 loop spans 14 amino acids. The V gene's germline CDR1 is ENHRY and CDR2 SYGVKD. This sequence joins TRBV10-3 and TRBJ1-6; D is undetermined. The TCR originated in a human donor in good health. Specimen: CD4+ T cells from blood. In nucleotides, the CDR3 is TGTGCCATCAGCGGGAGCTCCTATAATTCACCCCTCCACTTT. This codes for CAISGSSYNSPLHF.